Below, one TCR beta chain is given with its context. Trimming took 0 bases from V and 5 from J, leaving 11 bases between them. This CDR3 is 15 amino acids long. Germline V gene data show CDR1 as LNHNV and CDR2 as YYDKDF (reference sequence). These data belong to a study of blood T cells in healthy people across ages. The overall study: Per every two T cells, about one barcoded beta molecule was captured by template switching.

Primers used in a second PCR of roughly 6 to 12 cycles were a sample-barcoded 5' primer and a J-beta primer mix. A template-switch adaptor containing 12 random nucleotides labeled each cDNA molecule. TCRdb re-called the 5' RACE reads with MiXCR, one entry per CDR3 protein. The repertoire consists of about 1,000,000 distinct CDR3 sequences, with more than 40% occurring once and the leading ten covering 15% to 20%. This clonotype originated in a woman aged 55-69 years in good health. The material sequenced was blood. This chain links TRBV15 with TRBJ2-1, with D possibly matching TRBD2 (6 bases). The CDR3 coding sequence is TGTGCCACCAGCAGAGATTCTGGACTAAACAATGAGCAGTTCTTC. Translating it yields CATSRDSGLNNEQFF. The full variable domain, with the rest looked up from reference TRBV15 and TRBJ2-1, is DAMVIQNPRYQVTQFGKPVTLSCSQTLNHNVMYWYQQKSSQAPKLLFHYYDKDFNNEADTPDNFQSRRPNTSFCFLDIRSPGLGDTAMYLCATSRDSGLNNEQFFGPGTRLTVL.